The T cell receptor (beta chain) under discussion was sequenced for a study of vaccination effects on CD4 cells after COVID-19. Viral peptide pool expansion of antigen-specific CD4+ T cells preceded sequencing in the ViraFEST assay. Cultured cells yielded isolated CD4+ T cells after less than 11 days. No vaccinee had earlier SARS-CoV-2 infection, and nucleocapsid antibodies were negative. PBMC cultures contained about 2 million cells per well, 8.5 to 10 IU/ml IL-2 and roughly 10 ug/ml peptides. Details on this clone: Its antigen is not identified.

The assay was immunoSEQ multiplex PCR, and TCRdb's table has in-frame clones only and misses some. This table holds tens of thousands of clones, 75% found once. This specimen was CD4+ T cells from PBMCs cultured with HCoV-NL63 spike peptides, taken before COVID-19 vaccination. The sequence was obtained from a human donor who received a COVID-19 vaccine.

CDR3 bases: TGTGCCAGCTCACCTGCAGCGGGAGTATACGATGAGCAGTTCTTC. Its translation is CASSPAAGVYDEQFF. The chain joins TRBV18 to TRBJ2-1, with 8 bases that match TRBD2. CDR3 length: 15 amino acids. Germline values: CDR1 KGHSH, CDR2 LQKENI. V lost 3 bases and J lost 8; bases outside the gene matches: 9.